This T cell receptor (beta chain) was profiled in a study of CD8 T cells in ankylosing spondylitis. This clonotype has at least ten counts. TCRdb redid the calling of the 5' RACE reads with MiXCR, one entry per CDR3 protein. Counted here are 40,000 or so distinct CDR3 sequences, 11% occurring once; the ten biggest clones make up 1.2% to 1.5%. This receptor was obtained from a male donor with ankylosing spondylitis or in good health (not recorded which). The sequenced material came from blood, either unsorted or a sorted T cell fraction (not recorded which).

CDR3 in amino acids: CAGGARSTDTQYF. The CDR3 nucleotides read TGTGCCGGAGGGGCTCGGAGCACAGATACGCAGTATTTT. The genes are TRBV2 and TRBJ2-3; D perhaps matches TRBD2 (6 bases). CDR3 length: 13 residues. The germline V gene has CDR1 SNHLY and CDR2 FYNNEI. V was cut by 11 bases and J by 0 bases, with 12 bases left in between.